A single sample is the source of the 5 T cell receptor beta chains below, sequenced in a study of memory CD8 T cells in hepatitis C reinfection. Sample time point: peak reinfection, 3 to 8 weeks after reinfection detection. The sorted cells went straight to TCR sequencing with no prior in vitro expansion. Method: immunoSEQ multiplex PCR; TCRdb's copy keeps in-frame clones and lacks some. The table shows around 47,000 clones, with approximately 87% occurring only once. The sequenced sample consisted of naive CD8+ T cells sorted from blood. These receptors all come from a man aged 18-30 years with hepatitis C virus infection.

A single count supports this clone. This rearrangement joins TRBV14 to TRBJ2-3, with D hard to call. The CDR3 covers 16 residues. Germline assignment: CDR1 SGHDN and CDR2 FVKESK. Trimming left V 0 bases short and J 4 bases short, with 14 bases between. The CDR3 nucleotides are TGTGCCAGCAGCCAAGAGAGTCCGGGTTTCGCAGATACGCAGTATTTT. This gives the protein CASSQESPGFADTQYF.

This clone was detected only a few times. The CDR3 sequence: CASSPKDGFSYEQYF. The CDR3 nucleotides read TGCGCCAGCAGCCCCAAAGACGGGTTCTCCTACGAGCAGTACTTC. The chain combines TRBV4-1 with TRBJ2-7; the D is unclear. V was pared by 4 bases and J by 0 bases, with 13 bases between. The CDR3 spans 15 residues. Germline V gives CDR1 MGHRA, CDR2 YSYEKL.

This chain links TRBV21-1 with TRBJ1-1; TRBD1, as called in the table, went unchecked against the DNA. TRBV21-1 counts as a pseudogene. The CDR3 consists of 18 residues. CDR3 sequence: CASTIVLRDRELGTEAFF. The CDR3 DNA sequence: TGTGCCAGCACCATAGTATTACGGGACAGGGAGTTGGGAACTGAAGCTTTCTTT.

J is TRBJ2-7 and V is TRBV12-5, with TRBD1 identical over 9 bases. Germline V gives CDR1 LGHNT, CDR2 FRNRAP. V was pared by 6 bases and J by 0 bases, with 6 bases of the junction left unmatched. The CDR3 contains 15 residues. CDR3 amino acids: CASGPGQGSSYEQYV. CDR3 in DNA: TGTGCTAGTGGCCCGGGACAGGGAAGCTCCTACGAGCAGTACGTC.

The V gene is TRBV4-3, the J gene TRBJ1-2, with D tentatively TRBD1 (5 bases). The CDR3 runs to 18 residues. Germline-derived CDR1 and CDR2 are LGHNA and YSLEER. The V gene lost 0 bases and the J gene lost 4 bases, with 21 bases spanning the gap. The CDR3 is CASSQDRMAGPAGYGYTF. CDR3 nucleotide sequence: TGCGCCAGCAGCCAAGATCGGATGGCGGGGCCCGCGGGCTATGGCTACACCTTC.